This record looks at one T cell receptor (beta chain) sequence and its context. A much larger clone is a single base away; this may be a read error. J was trimmed by 3 bases and V by 1 base; bases with no gene match: 2. CDR3 length equals 14 residues. Per germline, CDR1 SGHRS and CDR2 YFSETQ. Using its own MiXCR run on the 5' RACE reads, TCRdb lists one record per CDR3 protein. The table shows 560,000 or so distinct CDR3 sequences, with 15% to 20% occurring only once. The sample is drawn from a study of T-cell memory formation after mild COVID-19. Sample: PBMCs or a T cell subset sorted from them (not recorded which). The TCR comes from an adult woman who had mild COVID-19 (a few samples of this study predate the infection). Cell type and time point are not known. V is TRBV5-1 and J is TRBJ1-1, with 8 bases aligning to TRBD1. DNA of the CDR3: TGCGCCAGCAGCTTGCTACAGGGGGACACTGAAGCTTTCTTT. This codes for CASSLLQGDTEAFF.